This T cell receptor (beta chain) was profiled in a study of T-cell reconstitution after alpha-beta-depleted transplantation in children. The V end was cut by 0 bases, the J end by 0 bases, with 18 bases between. The CDR3 loop spans 18 amino acids. Germline V CDR1 and CDR2: SGHRS, YFSETQ. Unique molecular identifiers were used in preparing the TCRbeta library. MiXCR, run by TCRdb on the PCR reads, gives a single entry per CDR3 protein. The data hold about 610,000 distinct CDR3 sequences, with roughly 10% observed a single time. This TCR was sampled from a human donor who donated a stem cell graft to a child with acute myeloid leukemia. The rearrangement joins TRBV5-1 to TRBJ1-1; maybe TRBD1 (5 bases). Here the sequenced sample was PBMCs from the stem cell graft donor, taken from the stem cell graft. The CDR3 sequence: CASSLATIAGSLNTEAFF. In DNA form, the CDR3 reads TGCGCCAGCAGCTTGGCCACCATTGCAGGGAGCTTGAACACTGAAGCTTTCTTT.